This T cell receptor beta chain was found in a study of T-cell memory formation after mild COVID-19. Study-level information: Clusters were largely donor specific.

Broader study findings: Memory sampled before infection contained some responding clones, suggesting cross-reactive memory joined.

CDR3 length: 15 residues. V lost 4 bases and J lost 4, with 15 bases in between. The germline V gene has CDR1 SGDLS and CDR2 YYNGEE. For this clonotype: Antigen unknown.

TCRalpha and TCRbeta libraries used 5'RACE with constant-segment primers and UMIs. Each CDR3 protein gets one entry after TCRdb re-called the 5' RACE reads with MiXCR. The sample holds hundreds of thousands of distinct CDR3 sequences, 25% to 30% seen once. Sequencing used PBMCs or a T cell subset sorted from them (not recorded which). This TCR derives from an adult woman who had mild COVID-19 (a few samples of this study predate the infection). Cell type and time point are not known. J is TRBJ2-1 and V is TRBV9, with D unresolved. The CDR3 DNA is TGTGCCAGCAGCCAGACCCAATATGGGTACAATGAGCAGTTCTTC. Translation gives CASSQTQYGYNEQFF.